Below, one T cell receptor (beta chain) is given with its context. Its target antigen remains unknown. There are no base qualities to consult, and no much larger clone falls within one base. TCRbeta CDR3 regions were amplified from genomic DNA using the immunoSEQ Assay, a bias-controlled multiplex PCR. Per the authors' processing: The number of nucleated cells in each sample was estimated by amplification of reference gene primers within the assay. To quantify the absolute abundance of each unique TCRbeta CDR3 rearrangement, sequence reads were collapsed and filtered. Productive Simpson clonality was computed per sample as the square root of Simpson's diversity index over productive rearrangements. The clones in this table, taken by TCRdb from immuneACCESS, are in-frame only. Not every clone is retained; where verified, under half of the shortfall comes from an unresolved V gene, and the cause of the rest is unknown. That table is the source of V, J and clone size, and D and trimming were worked out from the DNA. The sample profile shows around 60,000 clones; around 77% of them were found once. 4% to 5.5% of the sample belongs to the ten largest clones.

The data derive from a study of blood T cell repertoires in COVID-19 (dated by TCRdb to 2020 to 2022). Background for the entire study: Samples from collaborators originated in the United States, Italy and Spain and spanned both the acute and convalescent phases of COVID-19. The prospective study material was composed of cDNA or gDNA derived from T cells, B-cell-depleted T cells, or PBMCs. Subjects who had been exposed to COVID-19, were actively infected with it, or had recovered from it provided the deeply sampled blood TCRbeta repertoires that made up the dataset. The repertoires were made available in a free public database intended to serve as a resource for research on the immune response to SARS-CoV-2. The samples were drawn from the first 160 participants of the ongoing ImmuneRACE study and from 950 to 1,500 subjects provided by 6 global collaborators. The sample metadata nearly always contained a de-identified subject ID, COVID-19 status, age in years and sex. Where available, HLA class I and class II types were obtained from metadata supplied by the sample provider rather than from assay-based typing. General findings and caveats noted by the study authors: Clinical and demographic metadata were provided uncurated, with the amount varying by source and participant.

In Seattle, one collaborating source enrolled patients while the infection was active and tracked those patients longitudinally over the course of disease. Each collaborating institution followed its own protocols to collect whole blood in K2EDTA tubes. For TCRbeta analysis, collaborators shipped samples in one of three forms: frozen whole blood, isolated PBMCs, or DNA extracted from either of those sample types. Its CDR3 holds 19 amino acids, cysteine through phenylalanine. Only the CDR3 DNA is retained, 57 bases long and in frame from the first base. The trim is 2 bases for V and 0 bases for J, with a gap of 22 bases between the germline ends. The germline V gene supplies CDR1 SGHVS and CDR2 FQNEAQ.

The receptor's source is a woman between 70 and 85 years old with COVID-19, enrolled during active disease. The chain couples TRBV7-8 to TRBJ1-1; a tentative D call is TRBD1 (5 bases match). Sequencing was carried out using peripheral blood. The CDR3 corresponds to CASSLILRSARQLNTEAFF. The bases read TGTGCCAGCAGCTTAATTTTACGATCGGCCCGACAGTTGAACACTGAAGCTTTCTTT.